Listed here are 11 T cell receptor beta chains from one sample, sequenced in a study of T cells after posttransplantation cyclophosphamide. Using immunoSEQ multiplex PCR, the repertoire was profiled, and TCRdb retains in-frame clones only, with some absent. The sample includes some 30,000 clones, around nine tenths of them seen just once. The naive gate required viable CD3+CD4+ or CD3+CD8+ cells with CCR7+CD45RA+CD45RO-CD95-CD27+CD28+ phenotype. Source material: naive CD4+ T cells sorted from blood. The receptors here all came from a man aged 25 to 45 in good health and a related stem cell transplant donor.

The chain carries TRBV9 and TRBJ2-1, with 12 positions matching TRBD2. The length of the CDR3 is 17 residues. The trim removed 0 bases at V and 7 bases at J, leaving 8 bases unmatched. The germline V gene encodes CDR1 SGDLS and CDR2 YYNGEE. CDR3 sequence: CASSVAPSGGAKNEQFF. Here the CDR3 DNA reads TGTGCCAGCAGCGTAGCTCCTAGCGGGGGGGCCAAGAATGAGCAGTTCTTC.

The rearrangement uses TRBV5-4 and TRBJ1-1; TRBD1 is a possible D gene (5 bases). Germline loops: CDR1 SGHNT, CDR2 YYREEE (reference sequence). Trimming left V 4 bases short and J 1 base short, with 8 bases between. CDR3 size: 13 residues. CDR3 region: CASSHGQNTEAFF. DNA of the CDR3: TGTGCCAGCAGCCACGGACAGAACACTGAAGCTTTCTTT.

This clone turned up a few times. V is TRBV2 and J is TRBJ1-1, with D tentatively TRBD1 (6 bases). The CDR3 spans 13 residues. The V end was cut by 7 bases, the J end by 6 bases, with 15 bases between. Germline values: CDR1 SNHLY, CDR2 FYNNEI. CDR3 nucleotides: TGTGCCAGCAATCTAGACAGGATGGCTGAAGCTTTCTTT. It translates to CASNLDRMAEAFF.

The chain couples TRBV5-4 to TRBJ2-1; a possible D gene is TRBD1 (5 bases). V lost 2 bases and J 7 bases, leaving 10 bases between the germline ends. CDR1 and CDR2 from the germline V gene are SGHNT and YYREEE (reference sequence). This CDR3 has 13 amino acids. The CDR3 loop is CASSFKGRNEQFF. As DNA, the CDR3 is TGTGCCAGCAGCTTTAAGGGGCGGAATGAGCAGTTCTTC.

J is TRBJ1-2 and V is TRBV6-5, with TRBD1 identical over 8 bases. This CDR3 spans 13 amino acids. Per the germline V gene, CDR1 is MNHEY and CDR2 is SVGAGI. Losses at the gene ends were 7 bases for V and 4 bases for J; bases not matched to a gene: 5. The CDR3 protein is CASTDRGAYGYTF. CDR3 DNA sequence: TGTGCCAGCACAGACAGGGGAGCCTATGGCTACACCTTC.

This clone was found a few times. The V call is TRBV19, the J call TRBJ1-1, with D tentatively TRBD1 (6 bases). Germline V gene lookup returns CDR1 LNHDA and CDR2 SQIVND (reference sequence). V lost 5 bases, J lost 3 bases, and 16 bases lay in between. The CDR3 spans 15 residues. This CDR3 is CASSALVGAYTEAFF. In DNA form, the CDR3 reads TGTGCCAGTAGTGCCCTCGTGGGGGCGTACACTGAAGCTTTCTTT.

V and J are TRBV14 and TRBJ1-6; 10 nucleotides agree with TRBD1. The trim removed 0 bases at V and 10 bases at J, leaving 3 bases unmatched. Germline assignment: CDR1 SGHDN and CDR2 FVKESK. CDR3 length: 15 amino acids. The CDR3 DNA sequence: TGTGCCAGCAGCCAAGATTTGACAGGGGGCTCACCCCTCCACTTT. Its translation: CASSQDLTGGSPLHF.

This clone appeared a single time. The V and J genes are TRBV6-6 and TRBJ2-1; TRBD2 matches 9 bases. The V segment lost 5 bases and the J segment 8 bases; nucleotides outside the gene matches: 13. The CDR3 covers 16 residues. CDR1 and CDR2 from the germline V gene are MNHNY and SVGAGI (reference sequence). CDR3 sequence: CASSPWGSGGSYEQFF. The CDR3 DNA is TGTGCCAGCAGTCCCTGGGGTAGCGGGGGTTCGTATGAGCAGTTCTTC.

The CDR3 DNA sequence: TGTGCCAGCACGGTCAGATGGGCTGGATATAGCAATCAGCCCCAGCATTTT. It codes for CASTVRWAGYSNQPQHF. The chain couples TRBV21-1 to TRBJ1-5; the listed D gene, TRBD1, was not tested against the DNA. TRBV21-1 is annotated as a pseudogene. The CDR3 covers 17 residues.

The V call is TRBV5-1, the J call TRBJ2-1; 7 positions match TRBD1. The CDR3 runs 15 residues. V dropped 3 bases and J dropped 3; count of bases not matched to a gene: 6. Germline-derived CDR1 and CDR2 are SGHRS and YFSETQ. CDR3 sequence reads: CASSSDRPDYNEQFF. The CDR3 nucleotides read TGCGCCAGCAGCTCGGACAGGCCAGACTACAATGAGCAGTTCTTC.

The chain carries TRBV13 and TRBJ1-6; unclear D gene. Germline CDR1 PRHDT, CDR2 FYEKMQ (reference sequence). The CDR3 consists of 13 residues. With 7 bases removed from V and 9 bases from J, the gap between germline ends came to 13 bases. The CDR3 loop is CASKEQSSSPLHF. In nucleotides, the CDR3 is TGTGCCAGCAAGGAACAGAGTAGTTCACCCCTCCACTTT.